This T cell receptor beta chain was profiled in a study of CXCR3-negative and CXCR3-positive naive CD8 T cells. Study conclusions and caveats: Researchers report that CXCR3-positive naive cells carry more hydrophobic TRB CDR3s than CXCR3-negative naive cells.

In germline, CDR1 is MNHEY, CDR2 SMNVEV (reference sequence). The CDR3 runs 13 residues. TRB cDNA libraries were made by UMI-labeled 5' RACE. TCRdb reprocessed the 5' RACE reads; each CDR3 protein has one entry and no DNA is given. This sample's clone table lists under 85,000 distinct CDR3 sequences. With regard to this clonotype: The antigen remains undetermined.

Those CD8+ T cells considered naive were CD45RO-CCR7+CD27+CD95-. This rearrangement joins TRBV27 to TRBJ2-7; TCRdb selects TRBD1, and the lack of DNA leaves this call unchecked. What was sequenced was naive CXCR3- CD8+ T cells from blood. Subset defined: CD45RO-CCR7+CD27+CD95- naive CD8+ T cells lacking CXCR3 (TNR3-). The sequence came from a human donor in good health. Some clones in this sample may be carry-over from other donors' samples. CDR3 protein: CASSWGQGYEQYF.